The next 4 T cell receptor beta chains were all read from a single sample in a study of T cell responses to AZD1222 COVID-19 vaccine. Only in-frame clones appear in the TCRdb table, and some are missing; sequencing was by immunoSEQ multiplex PCR. Here the sample spans fewer than 200,000 clones, 85% to 90% being singletons. Sample: peripheral blood, taken on day 0 of AZD1222 vaccination. Receptors originate from an adult in good health.

This chain connects TRBV2 to TRBJ2-5; 11 bases are a match to TRBD2. Germline-derived CDR1 and CDR2 are SNHLY and FYNNEI. V was pared by 7 bases and J by 1 base, with 11 bases of the junction left unmatched. CDR3 size: 17 residues. The CDR3 bases are TGTGCCAGCACCGGGACTAGCGGTTTCGGGGGCCAAGAGACCCAGTACTTC. Protein sequence: CASTGTSGFGGQETQYF.

V and J are TRBV7-9 and TRBJ2-5; TRBD1 matches at 8 bases. Trimming cost V 5 bases and J 3 bases; bases outside gene matches: 8. CDR3 size: 15 residues. CDR1 is SEHNR, CDR2 FQNEAQ, per germline (reference sequence). CDR3 DNA sequence: TGTGCCAGCAGCGACGGACAGGGAGTAAAAGAGACCCAGTACTTC. Translation: CASSDGQGVKETQYF.

The chain recombines TRBV3-1 (or the pseudogene TRBV3-2) with TRBJ1-5, with D possibly being TRBD1 (5 bases). The CDR3 sequence is 14 residues long. Per the germline V gene, CDR1 is LGHDT and CDR2 is YNNKEL (reference sequence). V was trimmed by 3 bases and J by 3 bases, leaving 9 bases between them. This chain's CDR3 is CASSQIQDNQPQHF. The CDR3 nucleotides read TGTGCCAGCAGCCAGATACAGGACAATCAGCCCCAGCATTTT.

J is TRBJ2-5 and V is TRBV11-2; 9 nucleotides match TRBD1. With V trimmed by 2 bases and J by 4 bases, 5 bases remained unmatched. The germline CDR1 and CDR2 sequences are SGHAT and FQNNGV. The CDR3 runs 15 residues. CDR3 region: CASSLTGGMGETQYF. The CDR3 DNA reads as TGTGCCAGCAGCTTAACAGGGGGCATGGGAGAGACCCAGTACTTC.